This is a list of T cell receptor beta chains from one sample in a study of blood T cell repertoires in COVID-19. Some clones are missing from TCRdb's copy, which holds only in-frame ones; the method was immunoSEQ multiplex PCR. Of roughly 150,000 clones listed, approximately 78% are singletons. Source material: PBMCs or T cells enriched from blood (not recorded which). The receptors stem from a woman aged 50 to 60 who had recovered from COVID-19. CDR3s include the opening cysteine and the closing phenylalanine or tryptophan. The order of the fields is D gene, V gene, clone size, J gene, CDR3 protein, CDR3 DNA. A D gene is named only where the DNA matches it firmly. Clone size is stated in some rows and not others, as once, few, many or a class when expanded.

D: TRBD1
V: TRBV7-6
size: -
J: TRBJ1-4
CDR3: CASSLGQGASGEKLFF
DNA: TGTGCCAGCAGCTTAGGACAGGGGGCGAGTGGGGAAAAACTGTTTTTT

D: -
V: TRBV20-1
size: few
J: TRBJ1-3
CDR3: CSASKTAGNTIYF
DNA: TGCAGTGCTAGTAAAACTGCTGGAAACACCATATATTTT

D: TRBD2
V: TRBV3-1/TRBV3-2
size: -
J: TRBJ2-1
CDR3: CASSRVQVPGLAGGLYEQFF
DNA: TGTGCCAGCAGCCGAGTTCAAGTCCCGGGACTAGCGGGGGGGTTATATGAGCAGTTCTTC

D: -
V: TRBV5-1
size: few
J: TRBJ2-3
CDR3: CASSFSSTDTQYF
DNA: TGCGCCAGCAGCTTCTCTAGCACAGATACGCAGTATTTT

D: -
V: TRBV27
size: -
J: TRBJ1-2
CDR3: CASSLIGRGDYTF
DNA: TGTGCCAGCAGTTTAATCGGCAGGGGTGACTACACCTTC

D: TRBD1
V: TRBV7-9
size: -
J: TRBJ1-2
CDR3: CASSRQGLEGNYGYTF
DNA: TGTGCCAGCAGCCGACAGGGGTTGGAGGGTAATTATGGCTACACCTTC

D: TRBD1
V: TRBV6-6
size: -
J: TRBJ1-4
CDR3: CASRPGQGSGEKLFF
DNA: TGTGCCAGCAGACCCGGACAGGGGTCCGGTGAAAAACTGTTTTTT

D: TRBD1
V: TRBV5-1
size: -
J: TRBJ1-5
CDR3: CASSSTGGSNQPQHF
DNA: TGCGCCAGCAGCTCAACAGGGGGTAGCAATCAGCCCCAGCATTTT

D: TRBD1
V: TRBV18
size: -
J: TRBJ1-1
CDR3: CASSAGTGGRTEAFF
DNA: TGTGCCAGCTCAGCAGGGACAGGGGGACGGACTGAAGCTTTCTTT

D: -
V: TRBV6-1
size: -
J: TRBJ2-2
CDR3: CASSEEPPLRGLFF
DNA: TGTGCCAGCAGTGAAGAACCCCCTTTAAGGGGCCTGTTTTTT

D: TRBD1
V: TRBV5-1
size: -
J: TRBJ1-3
CDR3: CASSYGQGTFSPGNTIYF
DNA: TGCGCCAGCAGCTACGGACAGGGGACCTTCTCTCCCGGAAACACCATATATTTT

D: -
V: TRBV12-3/TRBV12-4
size: -
J: TRBJ2-7
CDR3: CASSSRGDTRF
DNA: TGTGCCAGCTCTTCCCGGGGGGACACGCGTTTC

D: TRBD1
V: TRBV28
size: -
J: TRBJ1-2
CDR3: CASSWRQGNYGYTF
DNA: TGTGCCAGCAGTTGGAGACAGGGTAACTATGGCTACACCTTC

D: TRBD1
V: TRBV30
size: -
J: TRBJ1-2
CDR3: CAWSTPGQRQFGYTF
DNA: TGTGCCTGGAGTACCCCGGGACAGCGGCAATTTGGCTACACCTTC

D: -
V: TRBV10-3
size: -
J: TRBJ1-4
CDR3: CAISESLEKLFF
DNA: TGTGCCATCAGTGAGTCCCTTGAAAAACTGTTTTTT

D: -
V: TRBV2
size: -
J: TRBJ2-1
CDR3: CASTRQATVLRARDRVF
DNA: -

D: -
V: TRBV5-1
size: -
J: TRBJ1-2
CDR3: CASRWGLGYYGYTF
DNA: TGCGCCAGCAGGTGGGGGCTCGGTTACTATGGCTACACCTTC

D: -
V: TRBV30
size: -
J: TRBJ1-5
CDR3: CAWSPRAGGNQPQHF
DNA: TGTGCCTGGAGCCCTAGGGCCGGGGGCAATCAGCCCCAGCATTTT

D: TRBD1
V: TRBV2
size: -
J: TRBJ1-3
CDR3: CASSEQGAGNTIYF
DNA: TGTGCCAGCAGTGAACAGGGGGCTGGAAACACCATATATTTT

D: -
V: TRBV6-1
size: -
J: TRBJ1-1
CDR3: CASSEAGGTEAFF
DNA: TGTGCCAGCAGTGAAGCGGGGGGGACTGAAGCTTTCTTT

D: -
V: TRBV3-1/TRBV3-2
size: -
J: TRBJ2-1
CDR3: CASSQEGRDGEQFF
DNA: TGTGCCAGCAGCCAAGAGGGGCGGGACGGTGAGCAGTTCTTC

D: TRBD1
V: TRBV19
size: few
J: TRBJ1-5
CDR3: CASGQGGLNQPQHF
DNA: TGTGCCTCCGGACAGGGGGGGTTGAATCAGCCCCAGCATTTT

D: TRBD2
V: TRBV18
size: -
J: TRBJ2-3
CDR3: CASSSQRGGVDTQYF
DNA: TGTGCCAGCTCATCGCAGCGGGGGGGAGTAGATACGCAGTATTTT

D: TRBD2
V: TRBV2
size: few
J: TRBJ2-7
CDR3: CAGAGGLSYEQYF
DNA: TGTGCCGGAGCGGGGGGCCTCTCCTACGAGCAGTACTTC

D: -
V: TRBV5-1
size: -
J: TRBJ2-7
CDR3: CASSLDLRGEQYF
DNA: TGCGCCAGCAGCTTGGACCTCAGGGGCGAGCAGTACTTC

D: TRBD1
V: TRBV9
size: -
J: TRBJ1-2
CDR3: CASSAGQDMAYGYTF
DNA: TGTGCCAGCAGCGCTGGACAGGACATGGCCTATGGCTACACCTTC

D: -
V: TRBV19
size: -
J: TRBJ1-3
CDR3: CASSISLTSGNTIYF
DNA: TGTGCCAGTAGTATTAGTTTGACTTCTGGAAACACCATATATTTT

D: TRBD1
V: TRBV2
size: once
J: TRBJ1-1
CDR3: CASREDRGTEAFF
DNA: TGTGCCAGCAGGGAGGACAGGGGAACTGAAGCTTTCTTT

D: TRBD2
V: TRBV20-1
size: -
J: TRBJ2-3
CDR3: CSASFTSGGSPGTDTQYF
DNA: TGCAGTGCTAGTTTTACTAGCGGGGGTTCTCCTGGCACAGATACGCAGTATTTT

D: TRBD1
V: TRBV3-1/TRBV3-2
size: -
J: TRBJ1-4
CDR3: CASSPIPGQGRSEKLFF
DNA: TGTGCCAGCAGCCCCATACCGGGACAGGGGCGGAGTGAAAAACTGTTTTTT

D: -
V: TRBV6-1
size: -
J: TRBJ1-4
CDR3: CASSEAAGGGDEKLFF
DNA: TGTGCCAGCAGTGAAGCGGCGGGGGGCGGCGATGAAAAACTGTTTTTT

D: TRBD2
V: TRBV7-3
size: -
J: TRBJ2-3
CDR3: CASSLSGGANTQYF
DNA: TGTGCCAGCAGCTTAAGCGGGGGGGCGAATACGCAGTATTTT

D: -
V: TRBV2
size: -
J: TRBJ1-5
CDR3: CASSGGGTNQPQHF
DNA: TGTGCCAGCAGTGGTGGAGGTACGAATCAGCCCCAGCATTTT

D: -
V: TRBV27
size: -
J: TRBJ1-6
CDR3: CASSPPGTSNSPLHF
DNA: TGTGCCAGCAGCCCCCCCGGGACATCCAATTCACCCCTCCACTTT

D: -
V: TRBV28
size: -
J: TRBJ2-5
CDR3: CASRSTVQETQYF
DNA: TGTGCCAGCAGGTCGACAGTACAAGAGACCCAGTACTTC

D: TRBD2
V: TRBV7-2
size: -
J: TRBJ2-3
CDR3: CASSIHSGGAGGDTQYF
DNA: TGTGCCAGCAGCATTCATAGCGGGGGGGCGGGCGGAGATACGCAGTATTTT

D: TRBD1
V: TRBV19
size: -
J: TRBJ1-4
CDR3: CASSLSRDSHVREKLFF
DNA: TGTGCCAGTAGTCTGTCCCGGGACAGCCATGTCCGGGAAAAACTGTTTTTT

D: -
V: TRBV28
size: few
J: TRBJ1-3
CDR3: CASSFQGSSGNTIYF
DNA: TGTGCCAGCAGTTTTCAGGGGAGCTCTGGAAACACCATATATTTT

D: -
V: TRBV28
size: -
J: TRBJ1-5
CDR3: CASSLVDPYGNQPQHF
DNA: TGTGCCAGCAGTCTAGTTGACCCATACGGCAATCAGCCCCAGCATTTT

D: TRBD1
V: TRBV6-5
size: once
J: TRBJ1-4
CDR3: CASSYGAGGEDEKLFF
DNA: TGTGCCAGCAGTTACGGGGCAGGGGGCGAAGATGAAAAACTGTTTTTT

D: -
V: TRBV5-1
size: -
J: TRBJ1-2
CDR3: CASSLGAQSYGYTF
DNA: TGCGCCAGCAGCTTGGGAGCACAGTCCTATGGCTACACCTTC

D: TRBD1
V: TRBV9
size: -
J: TRBJ1-2
CDR3: CASSVLGTGGVGYTF
DNA: TGTGCCAGCAGCGTCTTGGGGACAGGGGGCGTTGGCTACACCTTC

D: TRBD2
V: TRBV5-5
size: -
J: TRBJ2-7
CDR3: CASSLAGTNAYEQYF
DNA: TGTGCCAGCAGCTTGGCCGGGACTAACGCCTACGAGCAGTACTTC